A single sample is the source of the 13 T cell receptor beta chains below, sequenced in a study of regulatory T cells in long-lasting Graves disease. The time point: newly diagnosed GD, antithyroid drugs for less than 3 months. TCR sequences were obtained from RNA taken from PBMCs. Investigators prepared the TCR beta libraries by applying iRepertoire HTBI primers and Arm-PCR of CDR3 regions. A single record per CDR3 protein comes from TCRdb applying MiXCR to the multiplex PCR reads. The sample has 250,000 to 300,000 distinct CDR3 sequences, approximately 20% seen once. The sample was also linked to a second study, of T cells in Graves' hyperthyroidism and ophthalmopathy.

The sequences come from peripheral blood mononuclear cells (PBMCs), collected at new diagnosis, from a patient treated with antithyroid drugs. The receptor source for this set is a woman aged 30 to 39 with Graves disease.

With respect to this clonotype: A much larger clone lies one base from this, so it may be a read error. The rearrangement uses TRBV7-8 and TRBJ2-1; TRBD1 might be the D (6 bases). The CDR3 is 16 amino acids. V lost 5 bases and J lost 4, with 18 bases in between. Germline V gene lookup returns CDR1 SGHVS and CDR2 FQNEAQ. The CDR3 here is CASSPQDSLEYNEQFF. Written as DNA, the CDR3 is TGTGCCAGCAGCCCTCAGGACAGCTTAGAATACAATGAGCAGTTCTTC.

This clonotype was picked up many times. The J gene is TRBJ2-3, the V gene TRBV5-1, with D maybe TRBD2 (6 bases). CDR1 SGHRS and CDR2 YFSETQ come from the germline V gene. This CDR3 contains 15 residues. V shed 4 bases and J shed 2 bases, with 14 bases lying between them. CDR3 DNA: TGCGCCAGCAGCCCGGAGGGGCAGTACACAGATACGCAGTATTTT. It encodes CASSPEGQYTDTQYF.

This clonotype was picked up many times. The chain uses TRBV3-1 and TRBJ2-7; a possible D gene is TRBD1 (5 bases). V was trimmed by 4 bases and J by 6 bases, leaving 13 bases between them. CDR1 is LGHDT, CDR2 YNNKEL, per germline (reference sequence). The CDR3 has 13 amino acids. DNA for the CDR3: TGTGCCAGCAGCCGGGGCACCCGGGTCGAGCAGTACTTC. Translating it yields CASSRGTRVEQYF.

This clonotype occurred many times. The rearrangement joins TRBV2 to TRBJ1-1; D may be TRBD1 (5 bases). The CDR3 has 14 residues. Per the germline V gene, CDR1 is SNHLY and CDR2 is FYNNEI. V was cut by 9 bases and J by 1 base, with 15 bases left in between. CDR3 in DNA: TGTGCCAGTAAATTGGGACCCACGAACACTGAAGCTTTCTTT. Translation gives CASKLGPTNTEAFF.

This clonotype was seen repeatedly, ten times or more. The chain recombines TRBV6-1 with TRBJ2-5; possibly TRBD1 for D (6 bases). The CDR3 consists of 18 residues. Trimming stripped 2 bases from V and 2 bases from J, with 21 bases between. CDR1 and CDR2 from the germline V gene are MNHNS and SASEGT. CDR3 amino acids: CASSEPTTGIRGQETQYF. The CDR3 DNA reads TGTGCCAGCAGTGAACCTACCACCGGAATCAGGGGACAAGAGACCCAGTACTTC.

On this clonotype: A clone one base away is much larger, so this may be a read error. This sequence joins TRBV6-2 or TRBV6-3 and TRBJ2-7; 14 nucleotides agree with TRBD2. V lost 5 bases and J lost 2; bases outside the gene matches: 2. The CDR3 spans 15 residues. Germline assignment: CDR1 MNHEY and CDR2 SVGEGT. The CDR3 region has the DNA TGTGCCAGCAGTACGGGACTAGCGGGGGCCTACGAGCAGTACTTC. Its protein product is CASSTGLAGAYEQYF.

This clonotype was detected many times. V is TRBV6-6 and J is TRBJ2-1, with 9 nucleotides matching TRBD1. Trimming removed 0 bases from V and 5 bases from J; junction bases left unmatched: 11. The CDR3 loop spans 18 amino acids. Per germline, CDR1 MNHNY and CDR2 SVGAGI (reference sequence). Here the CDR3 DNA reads TGTGCCAGCAGTTACTCGCTTGTTAGGGGGACAGGGAACAATGAGCAGTTCTTC. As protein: CASSYSLVRGTGNNEQFF.

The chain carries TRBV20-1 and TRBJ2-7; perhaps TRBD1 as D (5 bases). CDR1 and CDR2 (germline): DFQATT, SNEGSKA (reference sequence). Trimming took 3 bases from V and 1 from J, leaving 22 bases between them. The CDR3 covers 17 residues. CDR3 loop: CSARDAKGASQSYEQYF. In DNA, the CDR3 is TGCAGTGCTAGGGACGCGAAAGGGGCCTCTCAATCCTACGAGCAGTACTTC.

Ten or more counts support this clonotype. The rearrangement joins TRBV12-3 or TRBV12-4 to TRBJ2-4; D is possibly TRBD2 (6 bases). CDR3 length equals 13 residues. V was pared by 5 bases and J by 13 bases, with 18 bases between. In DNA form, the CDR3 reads TGTGCCAGCAGTAGCCGACCCCCGGAGGGACAGTACTTC. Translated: CASSSRPPEGQYF.

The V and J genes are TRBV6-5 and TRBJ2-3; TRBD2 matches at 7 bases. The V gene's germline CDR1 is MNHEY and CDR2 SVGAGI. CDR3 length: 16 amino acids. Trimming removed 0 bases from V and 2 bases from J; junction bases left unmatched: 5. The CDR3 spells CASSYSGGRTTDTQYF. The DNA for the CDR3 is TGTGCCAGCAGTTACTCGGGGGGGAGAACCACAGATACGCAGTATTTT.

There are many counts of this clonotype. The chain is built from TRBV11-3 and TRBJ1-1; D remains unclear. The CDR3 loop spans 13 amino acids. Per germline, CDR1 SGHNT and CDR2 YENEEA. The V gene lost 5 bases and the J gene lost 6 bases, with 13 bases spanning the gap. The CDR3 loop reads CASSPQLGAEAFF. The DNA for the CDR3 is TGTGCCAGCAGCCCACAGCTGGGAGCTGAAGCTTTCTTT.

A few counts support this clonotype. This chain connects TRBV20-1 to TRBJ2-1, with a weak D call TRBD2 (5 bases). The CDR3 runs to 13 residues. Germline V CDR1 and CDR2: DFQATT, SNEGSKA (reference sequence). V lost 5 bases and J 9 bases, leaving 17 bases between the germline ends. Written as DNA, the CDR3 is TGCAGTGCTTTCTCCCCACTAGTTCCTGAGCAGTTCTTC. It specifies CSAFSPLVPEQFF.

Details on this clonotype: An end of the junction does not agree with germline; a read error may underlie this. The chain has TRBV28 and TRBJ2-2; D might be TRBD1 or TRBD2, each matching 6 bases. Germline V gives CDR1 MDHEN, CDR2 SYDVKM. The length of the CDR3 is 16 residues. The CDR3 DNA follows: TGTGCCGGCAGGTCTACGGGGGCGCGCATTGCCGGGGAGCTGTTTTTT. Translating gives CAGRSTGARIAGELFF. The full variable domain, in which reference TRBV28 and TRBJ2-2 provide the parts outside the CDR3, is DVKVTQSSRYLVKRTGEKVFLECVQDMDHENMFWYRQDPGLGLRLIYFSYDVKMKEKGDIPEGYSVSREKKERFSLILESASTNQTSMYLCAGRSTGARIAGELFFGEGSRLTVL.